The clone carrying this T cell receptor beta chain was seen a handful of times. Its antigen is unidentified. Despite likely unrecorded immune exposures, the donors were nominally healthy at the time of sampling. The record originates from a study of cytomegalovirus exposure and HLA in healthy donors. Notes on the study in general: Likely technical artifact: a cluster of highly shared sequence variants.

The study ran its PCR with 60 Vbeta and 13 Jbeta primers. Measured with immunoSEQ multiplex PCR; TCRdb has only the in-frame clones, and not every one. The sample lists a few hundred thousand clones, roughly 83% occurring once. This CDR3 contains 16 residues. V shed 3 bases and J 1 base; nucleotides not matched to a gene: 7. Looked up from germline, CDR1 is MNHNS and CDR2 is SASEGT. The chain employs TRBV6-1 and TRBJ1-1, with 8 bases aligning to TRBD1. The TCR originated in a girl between 10 and 17 years old in good health and CMV-seronegative. Sequenced: PBMCs. CDR3 in amino acids: CASSDPIGQGNTEAFF. The CDR3, as DNA: TGTGCCAGCAGTGATCCGATCGGACAGGGGAACACTGAAGCTTTCTTT.